These 26 T cell receptor beta chains came from one sample sequenced in a study of CD8 T cells in ankylosing spondylitis listed by TCRdb under 2017. Study-wide conclusions, independent of this receptor: Blood from ankylosing spondylitis patients appeared to be characterized by a TCR beta motif composed of 7 to 9 highly homologous amino acid variants.

Library creation used 5' RACE. Sequencing was performed on an Illumina HiSeq 2500. TCRdb reworked the public reads: Q25 trimming with fastp, MiXCR clone assembly, productive beta chains retained. Here each entry gathers all rows of one CDR3 protein and keeps the most common genes and DNA. For this sample the table gives 750,000 to 850,000 distinct CDR3 sequences, of which around 11% were detected only once. About 0.5% of the sample goes to the ten largest clones. Their antigens are not known. The sample comprised blood, either unsorted or a sorted T cell fraction (not recorded which). These receptors came from a male donor with ankylosing spondylitis.

The rearrangement uses TRBV20-1 and TRBJ2-7; D is uncertain. CDR1 DFQATT and CDR2 SNEGSKA come from the germline V gene (reference sequence). The CDR3 has 14 residues. V lost 0 bases, J lost 5 bases, and 14 bases lay in between. The CDR3 spells CSAREPHLGNEQYF. CDR3 nucleotide sequence: TGCAGTGCTAGAGAACCACACTTGGGGAACGAGCAGTACTTC.

This clonotype was seen ten or more times. This chain connects TRBV20-1 to TRBJ1-2, with 8 positions matching TRBD1. CDR3 size: 12 residues. V lost 5 bases and J lost 7; bases outside the gene matches: 6. Germline CDR1 reads DFQATT; CDR2 reads SNEGSKA (reference sequence). CDR3 coding DNA: TGCAGTGCTGGATACAGGGGGGGTGGCTACACCTTC. Its translation is CSAGYRGGGYTF.

This chain joins TRBV29-1 and TRBJ1-2; a weak D match, TRBD1 (6 bases). V was cut by 7 bases and J by 4 bases, with 13 bases left in between. Germline loops: CDR1 SQVTM, CDR2 ANQGSEA. The CDR3 consists of 12 residues. The CDR3 DNA reads TGCAGCGCCAGAACAGGGCCCTATGGCTACACCTTC. It is translated as CSARTGPYGYTF.

This clonotype was seen ten or more times. The chain couples TRBV18 to TRBJ2-1; the match to TRBD2 covers 16 bases. Germline V gives CDR1 KGHSH, CDR2 LQKENI. V trimming: 8 bases; J trimming: 8 bases; junction bases outside the gene matches: 6. The CDR3 has 15 amino acids. This CDR3 reads CASSPGTSGRDEQFF. DNA for the CDR3: TGTGCCAGCAGCCCAGGGACTAGCGGGAGGGATGAGCAGTTCTTC.

This clonotype was counted a few times. The chain joins TRBV20-1 to TRBJ1-3; D is ambiguous. V lost 6 bases, J lost 4 bases, and 22 bases lay in between. The CDR3 runs 16 residues. Germline V gene lookup returns CDR1 DFQATT and CDR2 SNEGSKA (reference sequence). CDR3 loop: CSARSWAASTGNTIYF. The CDR3 coding sequence is TGCAGTGCCAGATCTTGGGCCGCTTCAACAGGAAACACCATATATTTT.

The chain recombines TRBV15 with TRBJ2-6; no definite D call. Per germline, CDR1 LNHNV and CDR2 YYDKDF (reference sequence). Between the trimmed V and J ends, which lost 0 bases and 4 bases, there was a span of 10 bases. The CDR3 has 16 residues. In DNA form, the CDR3 reads TGTGCCACCAGCAGAGAAAAGGCTCCCGGGGCCAACGTCCTGACTTTC. It is translated as CATSREKAPGANVLTF.

The sample holds a few counts of this clonotype. The V call is TRBV6-1, the J call TRBJ1-2; 7 bases line up with TRBD1. This CDR3 is 13 amino acids long. Germline assignment: CDR1 MNHNS and CDR2 SASEGT. The J segment lost 8 bases and the V segment lost 8 bases, leaving 11 bases of the junction unmatched. CDR3 nucleotides: TGTGCCAGCTACTTTCGACAGGGAGGCGGCTACACCTTC. This gives the protein CASYFRQGGGYTF.

There are a few counts of this clonotype. The chain is built from TRBV12-3 or TRBV12-4 and TRBJ2-7; weak D call: TRBD1 (5 bases). The CDR3 contains 12 residues. Trimming cost V 5 bases and J 4 bases, with 9 bases left between them. The CDR3 DNA reads TGTGCCAGCAGTCGACAGATATACGAGCAGTACTTC. It codes for CASSRQIYEQYF.

This clonotype was detected only a few times. This chain links TRBV6-2 or TRBV6-3 with TRBJ1-3; D unresolved. CDR1 and CDR2 from the germline V gene are MNHEY and SVGEGT. The V end was cut by 5 bases, the J end by 4 bases, with 12 bases between. The CDR3 extends over 14 amino acids. The CDR3: CASSQWARGNTIYF. The CDR3 DNA is TGTGCCAGCAGTCAGTGGGCGAGAGGAAACACCATATATTTT.

The table lists this clonotype with a few counts. This chain uses TRBV20-1 with TRBJ1-1; D gene ambiguous. This CDR3 has 10 amino acids. V shed 7 bases and J shed 11 bases, with 14 bases lying between them. Per germline, CDR1 DFQATT and CDR2 SNEGSKA (reference sequence). This chain's CDR3 is CSVRGASAFF. The DNA for the CDR3 is TGCAGTGTACGGGGTGCGTCGGCTTTCTTT.

The CDR3 is CASSPPSNRDEAFF. DNA of the CDR3: TGTGCCAGCAGTCCGCCTTCAAATCGGGATGAAGCTTTCTTT. The chain employs TRBV27 and TRBJ1-1; D ambiguous. CDR1 is MNHEY and CDR2 is SMNVEV in the germline V gene (reference sequence). Trimming took 5 bases from V and 7 from J, leaving 17 bases between them. The CDR3 is made up of 14 amino acids.

This clonotype was detected many times. The rearrangement links TRBV11-1 to TRBJ2-3; 9 nucleotides line up with TRBD2. The germline V gene has CDR1 SGHAT and CDR2 FQDESV (reference sequence). V lost 1 base, J lost 4 bases, and 6 bases stayed unmatched. The CDR3 is made up of 16 amino acids. The CDR3 is CASSLDPAGGADTQYF. In nucleotides, the CDR3 is TGTGCCAGCAGCTTAGATCCAGCGGGAGGCGCAGATACGCAGTATTTT.

This clonotype was picked up many times. The chain is built from TRBV5-1 and TRBJ2-7, with a possible D match to TRBD1 (5 bases). There are 13 residues in the CDR3. Trimming removed 1 base at V and 4 bases at J, with 9 bases between. CDR1 and CDR2 (germline): SGHRS, YFSETQ. The CDR3 DNA is TGCGCCAGCAGCTTGCAGGGAACTTACGAGCAGTACTTC. It codes for CASSLQGTYEQYF.

V and J are TRBV6-2 or TRBV6-3 and TRBJ1-1; 7 bases agree with TRBD1. The length of the CDR3 is 15 residues. Germline assignment: CDR1 MNHEY and CDR2 SVGEGT. V was pared by 5 bases and J by 6 bases, with 12 bases of the junction left unmatched. CDR3 in amino acids: CASSRPPGTAPEAFF. In DNA, the CDR3 is TGTGCCAGCAGTCGACCTCCCGGGACAGCCCCTGAAGCTTTCTTT.

The gene calls are TRBV4-3 and TRBJ2-1, with 8 bases lining up with TRBD2. V shed 4 bases and J 0 bases; nucleotides not matched to a gene: 5. The CDR3 runs 16 residues. Germline lookup yields CDR1 LGHNA and CDR2 YSLEER. CDR3 protein: CASSRRGRISYNEQFF. CDR3 sequence (DNA): TGCGCCAGCAGCCGGCGCGGGAGGATCTCCTACAATGAGCAGTTCTTC.

This chain joins TRBV28 and TRBJ2-7; D is possibly TRBD2 (5 bases). The CDR3 runs 13 residues. Trimming pared 7 bases from V and 2 bases from J, leaving 12 bases between. Germline-derived CDR1 and CDR2 are MDHEN and SYDVKM. This CDR3 is CASNQAVPYEQYF. CDR3 nucleotide sequence: TGTGCCAGCAACCAAGCGGTTCCCTACGAGCAGTACTTC.

The CDR3 sequence is CASSPGGIPEAFF. The CDR3 DNA sequence: TGTGCCAGCAGTCCGGGGGGGATCCCTGAAGCTTTCTTT. The rearrangement links TRBV25-1 to TRBJ1-1; D might be TRBD1 (5 bases). This CDR3 comprises 13 residues. Trimming shortened V by 5 bases and J by 6 bases, and 13 bases separated the two germline ends. Germline CDR1 reads MGHDK; CDR2 reads SYGVNS. The complete variable domain, with remaining parts taken from reference TRBV25-1 and TRBJ1-1, reads EADIYQTPRYLVIGTGKKITLECSQTMGHDKMYWYQQDPGMELHLIHYSYGVNSTEKGDLSSESTVSRIRTEHFPLTLESARPSHTSQYLCASSPGGIPEAFFGQGTRLTVV.

This clonotype has just a few counts. This chain connects TRBV20-1 to TRBJ2-7; D may correspond to TRBD1 or TRBD2 (5 bases each). In germline, CDR1 is DFQATT, CDR2 SNEGSKA (reference sequence). V shed 7 bases and J shed 4 bases, with 11 bases lying between them. This CDR3 has 11 amino acids. Here the CDR3 reads CSVGEQYEQYF. The DNA for the CDR3 is TGCAGTGTGGGGGAGCAGTACGAGCAGTACTTC.

This clonotype has a handful of counts. The chain recombines TRBV20-1 with TRBJ2-1; either TRBD1 or TRBD2 may supply D (5 bases each). V was cut by 5 bases and J by 8 bases, with 13 bases left in between. Looked up from germline, CDR1 is DFQATT and CDR2 is SNEGSKA (reference sequence). This CDR3 is built from 12 residues. CDR3 DNA: TGCAGTGCTGGGGACCCCGGGGATGAGCAGTTCTTC. It specifies CSAGDPGDEQFF.

This clonotype appeared a single time. This chain links TRBV12-3 or TRBV12-4 with TRBJ1-1, with unresolved D. There are 14 residues in the CDR3. V shed 10 bases and J shed 1 base, with 16 bases lying between them. DNA of the CDR3: TGTGCCACCAGGCGGCTTGGAGGGAACACTGAAGCTTTCTTT. Translated: CATRRLGGNTEAFF.

J is TRBJ2-5 and V is TRBV10-1, with 9 positions matching TRBD2. The CDR3 loop spans 14 amino acids. Unmatched junction bases numbered 8, after V lost 8 bases and J lost 4 bases. Germline V lookup: CDR1 WNHNN, CDR2 SYGVQD (reference sequence). The CDR3 nucleotides read TGCGCCAGCGCACGTAGCGGGAGCGGAGAGACCCAGTACTTC. Translating gives CASARSGSGETQYF.

In this sample, this clonotype turned up a few times. The chain uses TRBV9 and TRBJ1-1; TRBD1 might be the D (6 bases). Germline loops: CDR1 SGDLS, CDR2 YYNGEE. CDR3 length equals 15 residues. Trimming removed 0 bases from V and 4 bases from J, with 13 bases in between. The CDR3 protein is CASSVGWRGGTEAFF. In DNA, the CDR3 is TGTGCCAGCAGCGTAGGATGGAGAGGGGGCACTGAAGCTTTCTTT.

The V call is TRBV7-2, the J call TRBJ2-7; D possibly corresponds to TRBD2 (5 bases). The germline gives CDR1 SGHTA, CDR2 FQGNSA. V dropped 5 bases and J dropped 5 bases, with 19 bases sitting between them. CDR3 length: 15 amino acids. The CDR3 spells CASSERVGTIDEQYF. The CDR3 DNA is TGTGCCAGCAGCGAGAGGGTGGGAACGATCGACGAGCAGTACTTC.

The chain has TRBV18 and TRBJ2-1, with D unresolved. In germline, CDR1 is KGHSH, CDR2 LQKENI. This CDR3 region has 13 residues. The V end was cut by 6 bases, the J end by 8 bases, with 14 bases between. The CDR3 loop is CASSSTPTYEQFF. The CDR3 coding sequence is TGTGCCAGCTCTAGCACCCCGACGTATGAGCAGTTCTTC.

This clonotype has at least ten counts. The chain carries TRBV7-2 and TRBJ1-1; the match to TRBD1 covers 7 bases. With 6 bases clipped from V and 4 bases from J, the junction kept 8 bases outside the gene matches. The germline V gene encodes CDR1 SGHTA and CDR2 FQGNSA. This CDR3 is built from 14 residues. Here the CDR3 DNA reads TGTGCCAGCAGTTTGGGCAGGGGGAGCACTGAAGCTTTCTTT. It encodes CASSLGRGSTEAFF.

This clonotype was seen a handful of times. The chain combines TRBV20-1 with TRBJ2-1, with D tentatively TRBD1 (5 bases). Germline assignment: CDR1 DFQATT and CDR2 SNEGSKA (reference sequence). V dropped 4 bases and J dropped 15 bases, with 13 bases sitting between them. The CDR3 totals 10 residues. CDR3: CSATRQYPFF. CDR3 coding DNA: TGCAGTGCTACTCGACAGTACCCGTTCTTC.